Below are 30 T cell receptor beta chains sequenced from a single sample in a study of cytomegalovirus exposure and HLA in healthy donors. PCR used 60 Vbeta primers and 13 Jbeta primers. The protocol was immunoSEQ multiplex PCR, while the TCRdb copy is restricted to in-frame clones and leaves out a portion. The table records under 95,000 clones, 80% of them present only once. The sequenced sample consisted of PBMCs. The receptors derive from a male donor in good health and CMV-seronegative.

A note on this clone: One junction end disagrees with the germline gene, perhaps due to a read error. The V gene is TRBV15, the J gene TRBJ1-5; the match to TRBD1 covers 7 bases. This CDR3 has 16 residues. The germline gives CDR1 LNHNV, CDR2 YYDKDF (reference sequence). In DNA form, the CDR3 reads TGTGCCACCAGCAGAGATATCCGACAGGGAATTCAGCCCCAGAATTTT. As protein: CATSRDIRQGIQPQNF.

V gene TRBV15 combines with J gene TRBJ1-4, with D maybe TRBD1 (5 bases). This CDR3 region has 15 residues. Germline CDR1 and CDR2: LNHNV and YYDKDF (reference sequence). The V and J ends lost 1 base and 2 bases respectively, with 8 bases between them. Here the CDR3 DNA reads TGTGCCACCAGCAGAGGCCGACAGACTAATGAAAAACTGTTTTTT. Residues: CATSRGRQTNEKLFF. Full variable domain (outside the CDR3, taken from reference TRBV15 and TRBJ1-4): DAMVIQNPRYQVTQFGKPVTLSCSQTLNHNVMYWYQQKSSQAPKLLFHYYDKDFNNEADTPDNFQSRRPNTSFCFLDIRSPGLGDTAMYLCATSRGRQTNEKLFFGSGTQLSVL.

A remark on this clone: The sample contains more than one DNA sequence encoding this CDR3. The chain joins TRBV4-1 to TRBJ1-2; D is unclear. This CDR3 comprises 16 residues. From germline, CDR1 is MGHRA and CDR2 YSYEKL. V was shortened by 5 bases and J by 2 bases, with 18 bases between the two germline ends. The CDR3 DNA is TGCGCCAGCAGCTATTCCCGCACTACAAAAAACTATGGCTACACCTTC. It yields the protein CASSYSRTTKNYGYTF.

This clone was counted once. The CDR3 region is CSVESPGGGTEAFF. The CDR3 region has the DNA TGCAGCGTTGAATCACCCGGGGGGGGCACTGAAGCTTTCTTT. V gene TRBV29-1 combines with J gene TRBJ1-1; a possible D gene is TRBD1 (5 bases). Trimming took off 2 bases at V and 4 bases at J, with 14 bases between the two ends. The CDR3 is 14 amino acids. The germline gives CDR1 SQVTM, CDR2 ANQGSEA.

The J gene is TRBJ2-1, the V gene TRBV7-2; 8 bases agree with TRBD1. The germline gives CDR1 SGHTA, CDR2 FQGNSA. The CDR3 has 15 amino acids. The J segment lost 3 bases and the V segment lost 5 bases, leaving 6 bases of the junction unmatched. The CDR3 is CASSPRTGNYNEQFF. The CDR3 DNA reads TGTGCCAGCAGCCCGCGGACAGGGAACTACAATGAGCAGTTCTTC. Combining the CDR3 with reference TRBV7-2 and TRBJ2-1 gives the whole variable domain GAGVSQSPSNKVTEKGKDVELRCDPISGHTALYWYRQSLGQGLEFLIYFQGNSAPDKSGLPSDRFSAERTGGSVSTLTIQRTQQEDSAVYLCASSPRTGNYNEQFFGPGTRLTVL.

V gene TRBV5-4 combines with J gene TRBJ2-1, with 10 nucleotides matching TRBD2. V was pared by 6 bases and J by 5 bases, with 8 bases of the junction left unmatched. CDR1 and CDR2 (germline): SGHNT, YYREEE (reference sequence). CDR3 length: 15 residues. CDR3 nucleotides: TGTGCCAGCATCCCGTCTAGCGGGGGCCACAATGAGCAGTTCTTC. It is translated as CASIPSSGGHNEQFF.

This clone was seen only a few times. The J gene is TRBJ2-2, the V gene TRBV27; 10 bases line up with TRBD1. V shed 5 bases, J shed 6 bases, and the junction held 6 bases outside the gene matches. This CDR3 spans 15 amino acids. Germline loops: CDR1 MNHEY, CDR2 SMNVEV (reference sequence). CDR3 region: CASSPRQGAAGELFF. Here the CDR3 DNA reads TGTGCCAGCAGTCCGCGACAGGGGGCCGCCGGGGAGCTGTTTTTT.

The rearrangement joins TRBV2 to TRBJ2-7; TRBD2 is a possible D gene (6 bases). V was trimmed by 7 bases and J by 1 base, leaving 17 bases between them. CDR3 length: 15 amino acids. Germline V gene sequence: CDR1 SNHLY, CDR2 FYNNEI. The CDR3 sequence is CASKRSWRESYEQYF. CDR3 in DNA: TGTGCCAGCAAGAGGTCCTGGAGGGAGTCCTACGAGCAGTACTTC.

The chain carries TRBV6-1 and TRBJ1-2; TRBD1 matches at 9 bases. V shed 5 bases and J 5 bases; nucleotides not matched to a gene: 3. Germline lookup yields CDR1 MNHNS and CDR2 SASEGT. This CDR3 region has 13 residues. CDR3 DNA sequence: TGTGCCAGCAGTCGACAGGGGGTATATGGCTACACCTTC. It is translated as CASSRQGVYGYTF.

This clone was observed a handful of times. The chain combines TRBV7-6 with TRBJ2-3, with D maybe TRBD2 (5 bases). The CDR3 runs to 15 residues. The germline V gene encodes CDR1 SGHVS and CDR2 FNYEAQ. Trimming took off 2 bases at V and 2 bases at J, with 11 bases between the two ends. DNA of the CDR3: TGTGCCAGCAGCTTATCCCGACTACCCACAGATACGCAGTATTTT. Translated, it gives CASSLSRLPTDTQYF.

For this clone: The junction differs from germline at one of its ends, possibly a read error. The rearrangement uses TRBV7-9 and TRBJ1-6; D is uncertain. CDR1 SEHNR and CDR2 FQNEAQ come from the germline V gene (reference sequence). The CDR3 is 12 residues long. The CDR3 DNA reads TGTTCCAGCAGCCCTCCCATTGCGCCCCTCCACTTT. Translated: CSSSPPIAPLHF. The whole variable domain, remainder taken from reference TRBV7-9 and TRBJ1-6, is DTGVSQNPRHKITKRGQNVTFRCDPISEHNRLYWYRQTLGQGPEFLTYFQNEAQLEKSRLLSDRFSAERPKGSFSTLEIQRTEQGDSAMYLCSSSPPIAPLHFGNGTRLTVT.

Here the CDR3 DNA reads TGTGCCAGCAGCTTACAGGGGGCTTCGGTTCAGCCCCAGCATTTT. Protein: CASSLQGASVQPQHF. The chain uses TRBV7-8 and TRBJ1-5; 8 bases fit TRBD1. Germline CDR1 SGHVS, CDR2 FQNEAQ. This CDR3 spans 15 amino acids. V lost 2 bases, J lost 6 bases, and 6 bases stayed unmatched.

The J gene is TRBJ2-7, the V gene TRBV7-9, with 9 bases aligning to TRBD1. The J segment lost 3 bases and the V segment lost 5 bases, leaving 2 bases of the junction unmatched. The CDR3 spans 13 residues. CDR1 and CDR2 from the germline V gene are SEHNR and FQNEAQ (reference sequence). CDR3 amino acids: CASSTGQGYEQYF. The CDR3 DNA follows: TGTGCCAGCAGCACGGGACAGGGCTACGAGCAGTACTTC.

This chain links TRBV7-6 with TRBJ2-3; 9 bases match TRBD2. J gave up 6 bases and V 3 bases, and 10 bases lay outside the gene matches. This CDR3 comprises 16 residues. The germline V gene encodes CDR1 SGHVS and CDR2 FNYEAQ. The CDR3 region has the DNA TGTGCCAGCAGCTTGGCGGCGGGGGGGCCGGGCGATACGCAGTATTTT. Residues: CASSLAAGGPGDTQYF.

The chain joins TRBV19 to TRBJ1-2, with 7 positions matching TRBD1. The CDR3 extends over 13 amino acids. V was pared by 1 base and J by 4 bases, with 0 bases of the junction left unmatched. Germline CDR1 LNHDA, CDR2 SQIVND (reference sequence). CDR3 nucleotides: TGTGCCAGTAGTATAGGACAGGGCTATGGCTACACCTTC. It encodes CASSIGQGYGYTF.

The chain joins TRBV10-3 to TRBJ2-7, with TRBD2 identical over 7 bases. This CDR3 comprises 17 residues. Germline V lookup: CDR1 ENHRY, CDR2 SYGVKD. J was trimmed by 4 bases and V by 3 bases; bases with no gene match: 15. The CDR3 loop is CAISDPRAGRARYEQYF. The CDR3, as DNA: TGTGCCATCAGTGACCCGAGGGCAGGGAGGGCCAGGTACGAGCAGTACTTC.

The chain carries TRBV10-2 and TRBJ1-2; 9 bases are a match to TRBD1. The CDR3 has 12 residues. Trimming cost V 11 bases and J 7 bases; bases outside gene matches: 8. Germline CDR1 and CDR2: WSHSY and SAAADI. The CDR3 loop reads CAVAGTGFGYTF. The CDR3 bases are TGCGCCGTAGCCGGGACAGGGTTTGGCTACACCTTC.

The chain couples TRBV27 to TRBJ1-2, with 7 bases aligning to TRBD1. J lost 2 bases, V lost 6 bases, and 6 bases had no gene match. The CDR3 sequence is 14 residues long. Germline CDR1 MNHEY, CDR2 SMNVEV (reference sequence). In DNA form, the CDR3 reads TGTGCCAGCAGCCAACAGGGGTTCAACTATGGCTACACCTTC. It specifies CASSQQGFNYGYTF.

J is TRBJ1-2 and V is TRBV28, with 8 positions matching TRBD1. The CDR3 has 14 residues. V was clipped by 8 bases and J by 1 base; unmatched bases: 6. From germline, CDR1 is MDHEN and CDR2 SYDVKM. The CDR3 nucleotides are TGTGCCAGCTCTCAGGGGGCTGGTAACTATGGCTACACCTTC. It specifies CASSQGAGNYGYTF.

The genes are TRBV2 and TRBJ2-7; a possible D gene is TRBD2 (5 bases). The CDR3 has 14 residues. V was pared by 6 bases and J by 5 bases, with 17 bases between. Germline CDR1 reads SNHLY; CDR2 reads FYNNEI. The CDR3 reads CASRTGLAFDEQYF. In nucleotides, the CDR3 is TGTGCCAGCAGGACCGGCCTAGCTTTCGACGAGCAGTACTTC.

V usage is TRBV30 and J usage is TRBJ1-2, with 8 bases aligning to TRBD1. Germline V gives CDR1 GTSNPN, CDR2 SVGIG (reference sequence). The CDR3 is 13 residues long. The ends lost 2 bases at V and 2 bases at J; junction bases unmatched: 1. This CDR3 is CAWSRQGNYGYTF. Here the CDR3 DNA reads TGTGCCTGGAGTCGACAGGGGAACTATGGCTACACCTTC.

CDR3 bases: TGTGCCAGCAGTCCGGGACTAGCGGGGGTCGGGCAGTACTTC. This codes for CASSPGLAGVGQYF. This rearrangement joins TRBV7-2 to TRBJ2-7; 14 bases are shared with TRBD2. Trimming removed 6 bases from V and 9 bases from J; junction bases left unmatched: 7. The CDR3 runs to 14 residues. CDR1 is SGHTA and CDR2 is FQGNSA in the germline V gene.

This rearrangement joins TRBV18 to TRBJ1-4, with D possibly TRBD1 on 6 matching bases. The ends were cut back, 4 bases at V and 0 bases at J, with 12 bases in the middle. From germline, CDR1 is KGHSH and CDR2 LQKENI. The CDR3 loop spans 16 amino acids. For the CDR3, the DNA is TGTGCCAGCTCACAGCGACAGGTTGCAACTAATGAAAAACTGTTTTTT. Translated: CASSQRQVATNEKLFF.

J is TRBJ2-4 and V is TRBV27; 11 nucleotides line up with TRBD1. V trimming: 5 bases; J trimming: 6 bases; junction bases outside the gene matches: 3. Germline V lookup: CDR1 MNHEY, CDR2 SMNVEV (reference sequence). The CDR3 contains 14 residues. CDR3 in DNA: TGTGCCAGCAGTCCCGGACAGGGGGCAAACATTCAGTACTTC. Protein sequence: CASSPGQGANIQYF.

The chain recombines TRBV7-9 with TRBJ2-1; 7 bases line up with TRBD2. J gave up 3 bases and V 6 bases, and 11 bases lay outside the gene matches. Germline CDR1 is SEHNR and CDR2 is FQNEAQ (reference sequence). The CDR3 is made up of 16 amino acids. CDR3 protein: CASRGERGGLYNEQFF. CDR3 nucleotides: TGTGCCAGCAGGGGCGAGCGGGGAGGGCTCTACAATGAGCAGTTCTTC.

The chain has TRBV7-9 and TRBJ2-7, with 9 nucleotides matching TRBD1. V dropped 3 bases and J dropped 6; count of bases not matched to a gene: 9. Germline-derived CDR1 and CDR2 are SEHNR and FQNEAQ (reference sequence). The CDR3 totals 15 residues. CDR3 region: CASSLGGQGALEQYF. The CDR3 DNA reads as TGTGCCAGCAGCTTGGGGGGACAGGGTGCCCTCGAGCAGTACTTC.

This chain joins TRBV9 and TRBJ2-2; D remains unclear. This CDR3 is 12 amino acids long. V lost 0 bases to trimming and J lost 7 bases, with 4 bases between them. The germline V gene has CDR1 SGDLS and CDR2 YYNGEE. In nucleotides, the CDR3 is TGTGCCAGCAGCGTAGGCAGCGGGGAGCTGTTTTTT. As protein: CASSVGSGELFF.

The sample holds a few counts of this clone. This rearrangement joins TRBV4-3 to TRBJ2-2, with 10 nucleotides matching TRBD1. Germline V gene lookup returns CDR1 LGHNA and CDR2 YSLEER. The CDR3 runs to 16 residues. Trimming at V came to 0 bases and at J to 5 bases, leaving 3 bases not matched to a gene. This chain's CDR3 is CASSQDGTGATGELFF. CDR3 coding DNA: TGCGCCAGCAGCCAAGACGGGACAGGGGCGACCGGGGAGCTGTTTTTT.

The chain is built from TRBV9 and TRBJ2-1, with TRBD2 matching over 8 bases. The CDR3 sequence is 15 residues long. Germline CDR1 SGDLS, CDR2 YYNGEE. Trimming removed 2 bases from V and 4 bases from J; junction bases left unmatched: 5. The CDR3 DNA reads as TGTGCCAGCAGCGTCAGAGGCGGGGGGTACAATGAGCAGTTCTTC. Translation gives CASSVRGGGYNEQFF.

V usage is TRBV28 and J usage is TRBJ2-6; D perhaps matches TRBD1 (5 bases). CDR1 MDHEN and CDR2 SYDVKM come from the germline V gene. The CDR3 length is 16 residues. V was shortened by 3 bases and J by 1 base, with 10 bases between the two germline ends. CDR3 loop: CASSFGATSGANVLTF. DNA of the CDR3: TGTGCCAGCAGTTTTGGGGCAACTTCTGGGGCCAACGTCCTGACTTTC.